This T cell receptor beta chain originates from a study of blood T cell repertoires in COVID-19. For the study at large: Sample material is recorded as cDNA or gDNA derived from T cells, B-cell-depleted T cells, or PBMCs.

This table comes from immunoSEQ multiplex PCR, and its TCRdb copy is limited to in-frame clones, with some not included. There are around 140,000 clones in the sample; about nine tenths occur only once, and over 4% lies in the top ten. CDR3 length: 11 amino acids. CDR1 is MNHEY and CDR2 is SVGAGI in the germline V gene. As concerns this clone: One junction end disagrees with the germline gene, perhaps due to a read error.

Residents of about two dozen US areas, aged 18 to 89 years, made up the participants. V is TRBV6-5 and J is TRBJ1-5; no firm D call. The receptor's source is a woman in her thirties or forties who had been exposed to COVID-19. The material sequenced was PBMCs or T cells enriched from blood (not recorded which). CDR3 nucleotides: TGTGCCAGCAGTGACTCCCGGGATCTTCATTTT. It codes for CASSDSRDLHF.